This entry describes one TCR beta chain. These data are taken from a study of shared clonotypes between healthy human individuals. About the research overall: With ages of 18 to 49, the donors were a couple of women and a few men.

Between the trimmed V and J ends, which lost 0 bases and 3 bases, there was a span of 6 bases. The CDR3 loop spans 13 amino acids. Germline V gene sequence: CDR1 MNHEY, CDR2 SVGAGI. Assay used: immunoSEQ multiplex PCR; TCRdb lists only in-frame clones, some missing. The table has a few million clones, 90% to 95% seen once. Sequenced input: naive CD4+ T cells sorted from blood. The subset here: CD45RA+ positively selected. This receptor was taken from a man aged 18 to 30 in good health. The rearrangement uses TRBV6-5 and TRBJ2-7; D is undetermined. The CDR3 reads CASSYSVDYEQYF. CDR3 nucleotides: TGTGCCAGCAGTTACTCGGTGGACTACGAGCAGTACTTC.